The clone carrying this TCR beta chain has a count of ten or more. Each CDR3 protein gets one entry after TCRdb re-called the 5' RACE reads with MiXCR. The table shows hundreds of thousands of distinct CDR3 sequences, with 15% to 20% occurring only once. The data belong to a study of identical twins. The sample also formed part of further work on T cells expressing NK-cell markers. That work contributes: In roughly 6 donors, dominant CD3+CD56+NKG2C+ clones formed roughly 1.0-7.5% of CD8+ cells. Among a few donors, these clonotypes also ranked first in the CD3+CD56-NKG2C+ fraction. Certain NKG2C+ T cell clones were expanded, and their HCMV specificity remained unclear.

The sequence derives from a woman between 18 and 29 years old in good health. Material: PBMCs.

Written as DNA, the CDR3 is TGCGCCAGCAGCAATATCAGGAGCACTGAAGCTTTCTTT. This translates into CASSNIRSTEAFF. The V gene is TRBV5-1, the J gene TRBJ1-1, with unresolved D. Germline assignment: CDR1 SGHRS and CDR2 YFSETQ. Deletions cut 4 bases from V and 4 bases from J, with 11 bases between. The length of the CDR3 is 13 residues.